These 27 T cell receptor beta chains share one sample of origin, sequenced in a study of cytomegalovirus exposure and HLA in healthy donors. In the PCR, 60 Vbeta and 13 Jbeta primers were used. Libraries were prepared by immunoSEQ multiplex PCR; TCRdb keeps only in-frame clonotypes and omits some of them. The data hold about 120,000 clones, with about 86% observed a single time. The sequencing input was PBMCs. The receptors were sampled from a woman aged 40-49 years in good health and CMV-seronegative.

This clone has a single count. Other nucleotide sequences in the sample specify the same CDR3. This chain joins TRBV7-9 and TRBJ1-1; D gene ambiguous. The CDR3 is 13 amino acids. Trimming took 3 bases from V and 1 from J, leaving 6 bases between them. Per germline, CDR1 SEHNR and CDR2 FQNEAQ (reference sequence). CDR3 DNA sequence: TGTGCCAGCAGCTTTCGGGAGAACACTGAAGCTTTCTTT. Translation gives CASSFRENTEAFF.

J is TRBJ2-7 and V is TRBV18; 8 bases agree with TRBD2. The germline gives CDR1 KGHSH, CDR2 LQKENI. CDR3 size: 16 residues. Trimming removed 5 bases from V and 0 bases from J; junction bases left unmatched: 9. For the CDR3, the DNA is TGTGCCAGCTCAAATGGGGGACTAGGGCACTCCTACGAGCAGTACTTC. Amino acids: CASSNGGLGHSYEQYF.

The chain recombines TRBV5-4 with TRBJ2-7; 7 nucleotides align to TRBD2. CDR3 length: 13 amino acids. Germline CDR1 SGHNT, CDR2 YYREEE (reference sequence). Unmatched junction bases numbered 6, after V lost 3 bases and J lost 6 bases. CDR3 sequence reads: CASSSPWGGEQYF. The CDR3 DNA follows: TGTGCCAGCAGCTCCCCCTGGGGGGGCGAGCAGTACTTC.

V gene TRBV9 combines with J gene TRBJ1-1; no clear D. Germline V CDR1 and CDR2: SGDLS, YYNGEE. CDR3 length: 13 residues. V lost 1 base and J lost 3, with 7 bases in between. CDR3 coding DNA: TGTGCCAGCAGCGTAACACCCTACACTGAAGCTTTCTTT. As protein: CASSVTPYTEAFF.

The chain is built from TRBV19 and TRBJ2-3; 8 bases line up with TRBD1. The germline gives CDR1 LNHDA, CDR2 SQIVND (reference sequence). J lost 0 bases, V lost 7 bases, and 6 bases had no gene match. The CDR3 length is 15 residues. The CDR3, as DNA: TGTGCCAGTAACGGACAGGGAGTCAGCACAGATACGCAGTATTTT. Its translation is CASNGQGVSTDTQYF.

In regard to this clone: This sample also contains other DNA sequences that code for the same CDR3. The chain couples TRBV6-1 to TRBJ2-1; 7 nucleotides agree with TRBD2. The length of the CDR3 is 14 residues. V dropped 0 bases and J dropped 4; count of bases not matched to a gene: 0. Looked up from germline, CDR1 is MNHNS and CDR2 is SASEGT. Here the CDR3 DNA reads TGTGCCAGCAGTGAAGCGGGAGGGTACAATGAGCAGTTCTTC. Protein sequence: CASSEAGGYNEQFF.

This clone occurred once. This rearrangement joins TRBV7-9 to TRBJ1-2, with 9 bases fitting TRBD1. V lost 6 bases and J lost 8; bases outside the gene matches: 10. This CDR3 has 14 amino acids. Germline-derived CDR1 and CDR2 are SEHNR and FQNEAQ (reference sequence). CDR3 DNA: TGTGCCAGCAGTCGCACGGACAGGGGTAGCGGCTACACCTTC. Amino acid sequence: CASSRTDRGSGYTF.

V gene TRBV18 combines with J gene TRBJ1-5; D possibly corresponds to TRBD1 (6 bases). The CDR3 extends over 14 amino acids. Between the trimmed V and J ends, which lost 6 bases and 6 bases, there was a span of 15 bases. Looked up from germline, CDR1 is KGHSH and CDR2 is LQKENI. CDR3 sequence: CASSWSGAVQPQHF. The CDR3 DNA follows: TGTGCCAGCTCTTGGTCAGGGGCCGTTCAGCCCCAGCATTTT.

V usage is TRBV19 and J usage is TRBJ2-1; 9 bases are shared with TRBD2. The CDR3 is 19 residues long. J lost 0 bases, V lost 3 bases, and 12 bases had no gene match. Per germline, CDR1 LNHDA and CDR2 SQIVND (reference sequence). CDR3 residues: CASSISASGAVSSYNEQFF. The CDR3 DNA reads as TGTGCCAGTAGTATTAGTGCTAGCGGGGCTGTGAGCTCCTACAATGAGCAGTTCTTC.

The V and J genes are TRBV7-2 and TRBJ2-1; no definite D call. Germline values: CDR1 SGHTA, CDR2 FQGNSA. The CDR3 runs to 16 residues. Trimming pared 6 bases from V and 4 bases from J, leaving 19 bases between. In DNA form, the CDR3 reads TGTGCCAGCAGACCGCTGCCTTCCGCGGTATACAATGAGCAGTTCTTC. It is translated as CASRPLPSAVYNEQFF.

The rearrangement uses TRBV7-2 and TRBJ1-4; 9 bases are a match to TRBD1. V dropped 1 base and J dropped 6; count of bases not matched to a gene: 6. Germline CDR1 SGHTA, CDR2 FQGNSA. The CDR3 is 16 residues long. CDR3 in amino acids: CASSLGGGTGYEKLFF. The CDR3 DNA is TGTGCCAGCAGCTTAGGGGGTGGGACAGGGTATGAAAAACTGTTTTTT.

In regard to this clone: This specimen includes other DNA sequences encoding the same CDR3. The CDR3 reads CASSPLNGRDSSPLHF. CDR3 bases: TGTGCCAGCAGTCCCTTGAACGGCAGGGACTCTTCGCCCCTCCACTTT. The V and J genes are TRBV27 and TRBJ1-6; maybe TRBD1 (5 bases). CDR1 is MNHEY and CDR2 is SMNVEV in the germline V gene (reference sequence). This CDR3 region has 16 residues. V gave up 5 bases and J gave up 13 bases, with 24 bases separating them.

The rearrangement uses TRBV5-1 and TRBJ2-7, with TRBD2 identical over 10 bases. This CDR3 region has 14 residues. The germline CDR1 and CDR2 sequences are SGHRS and YFSETQ. The junction had 5 bases not matched to a gene; V was cut back by 2 bases and J by 6 bases. The CDR3 spells CASSLSGGAVEQYF. For the CDR3, the DNA is TGCGCCAGCAGCTTAAGCGGGGGGGCCGTCGAGCAGTACTTC.

The chain carries TRBV6-5 and TRBJ1-1; D remains ambiguous. Germline values: CDR1 MNHEY, CDR2 SVGAGI. Trimming took off 2 bases at V and 10 bases at J, with 17 bases between the two ends. The CDR3 loop spans 14 amino acids. In DNA form, the CDR3 reads TGTGCCAGCAGTTACGCCCGGGAAACTTCGAGAGCTTTCTTT. It specifies CASSYARETSRAFF.

This clone was counted once. The chain couples TRBV7-9 to TRBJ1-1; the D gene is possibly TRBD1 (6 bases). The germline gives CDR1 SEHNR, CDR2 FQNEAQ (reference sequence). The CDR3 length is 15 residues. V lost 2 bases, J lost 0 bases, and 10 bases lay in between. CDR3 amino acids: CASSLSAGVNTEAFF. CDR3 nucleotides: TGTGCCAGCAGCTTATCTGCAGGGGTGAACACTGAAGCTTTCTTT.

DNA for the CDR3: TGTGCCAGCAGCACACCTAACCATCACGGGAGTGAGAACACCGGGGAGCTGTTTTTT. Translating it yields CASSTPNHHGSENTGELFF. This chain connects TRBV21-1 to TRBJ2-2; the table's D call of TRBD2 was not tested on the DNA. TRBV21-1 is flagged as a pseudogene. This CDR3 comprises 19 residues.

V is TRBV19 and J is TRBJ2-7, with 7 bases matching TRBD2. The V and J ends lost 3 bases and 1 base, in that order; junction bases with no gene match: 9. Per the germline V gene, CDR1 is LNHDA and CDR2 is SQIVND (reference sequence). The CDR3 spans 16 residues. CDR3 region: CASSISFRTSSYEQYF. CDR3 in DNA: TGTGCCAGTAGTATTAGTTTTAGGACTAGTTCCTACGAGCAGTACTTC.

This rearrangement joins TRBV19 to TRBJ1-4; 8 nucleotides line up with TRBD1. The CDR3 is 15 residues long. V trimming: 8 bases; J trimming: 2 bases; junction bases outside the gene matches: 7. In germline, CDR1 is LNHDA, CDR2 SQIVND (reference sequence). The CDR3 DNA reads as TGTGCCAGTTCCCGGGACAGGCGGACTAATGAAAAACTGTTTTTT. The encoded protein is CASSRDRRTNEKLFF.

Comment on this clone: Other DNA sequences in this sample translate to the same CDR3. The rearrangement uses TRBV27 and TRBJ2-1, with 7 bases lining up with TRBD2. The CDR3 has 15 residues. The V gene's germline CDR1 is MNHEY and CDR2 SMNVEV (reference sequence). The V gene end was trimmed by 7 bases and the J gene end by 4 bases; junction bases not matched to a gene: 10. In DNA, the CDR3 is TGTGCCAGCATTCCCCGGGGAGGGAGGTACAATGAGCAGTTCTTC. Its protein product is CASIPRGGRYNEQFF.

This rearrangement joins TRBV18 to TRBJ2-2; tentative D call: TRBD1 (6 bases). The V and J ends lost 1 base and 2 bases respectively, with 11 bases between them. Germline CDR1 is KGHSH and CDR2 is LQKENI. The CDR3 runs to 16 residues. The CDR3, as DNA: TGTGCCAGCTCACCACGCAGGGGCGATAACACCGGGGAGCTGTTTTTT. Protein product: CASSPRRGDNTGELFF.

The chain links TRBV10-3 to TRBJ2-5, with a possible D match to TRBD1 (6 bases). CDR3 length: 14 amino acids. V was trimmed by 7 bases and J by 0 bases, leaving 12 bases between them. Germline V gives CDR1 ENHRY, CDR2 SYGVKD. The CDR3 DNA reads as TGTGCCATCACTGACACAGGGAACCAAGAGACCCAGTACTTC. Protein: CAITDTGNQETQYF.

This chain uses TRBV29-1 with TRBJ1-2, with D unresolved. Germline V CDR1 and CDR2: SQVTM, ANQGSEA. The CDR3 sequence is 12 residues long. Trimming stripped 1 base from V and 6 bases from J, with 9 bases between. The CDR3 loop reads CSVEGEADGYTF. Written as DNA, the CDR3 is TGCAGCGTTGAAGGGGAAGCGGATGGCTACACCTTC. The whole variable domain, filled in from reference TRBV29-1 and TRBJ1-2, reads SAVISQKPSRDICQRGTSLTIQCQVDSQVTMMFWYRQQPGQSLTLIATANQGSEATYESGFVIDKFPISRPNLTFSTLTVSNMSPEDSSIYLCSVEGEADGYTFGSGTRLTVV.

The V and J genes are TRBV6-5 and TRBJ2-4; the D gene is possibly TRBD1 (6 bases). CDR3 length equals 15 residues. The V and J ends lost 5 bases and 0 bases respectively, with 11 bases between them. In germline, CDR1 is MNHEY, CDR2 SVGAGI. As DNA, the CDR3 is TGTGCCAGCAGTACCGGACAGTTAGCCAAAAACATTCAGTACTTC. Encoded protein: CASSTGQLAKNIQYF.

This clone was recorded a few times. The chain carries TRBV2 and TRBJ1-5; 11 bases line up with TRBD1. Germline trimming cut 5 bases from V and 6 bases from J; bases unmatched to any gene: 6. The CDR3 consists of 15 residues. CDR1 and CDR2 from the germline V gene are SNHLY and FYNNEI. CDR3 in amino acids: CASSTGTGGLQPQHF. CDR3 in DNA: TGTGCCAGCAGTACCGGGACAGGGGGTCTTCAGCCCCAGCATTTT. The whole variable domain, remainder taken from reference TRBV2 and TRBJ1-5, is EPEVTQTPSHQVTQMGQEVILRCVPISNHLYFYWYRQILGQKVEFLVSFYNNEISEKSEIFDDQFSVERPDGSNFTLKIRSTKLEDSAMYFCASSTGTGGLQPQHFGDGTRLSIL.

The chain is built from TRBV4-2 and TRBJ1-1; the match to TRBD1 covers 8 bases. This CDR3 has 17 residues. The V gene end was trimmed by 3 bases and the J gene end by 3 bases; junction bases not matched to a gene: 12. CDR1 is LGHNA, CDR2 YNFKEQ, per germline. CDR3 amino acids: CASSHPPGQARDTEAFF. CDR3 nucleotides: TGTGCCAGCAGCCACCCCCCGGGACAGGCCAGAGACACTGAAGCTTTCTTT.

A few counts support this clone. V usage is TRBV28 and J usage is TRBJ2-3; 7 bases agree with TRBD2. V lost 5 bases and J lost 2; bases outside the gene matches: 13. The CDR3 has 17 amino acids. CDR1 is MDHEN and CDR2 is SYDVKM in the germline V gene. The CDR3 protein is CASSTPVGLADTDTQYF. CDR3 DNA: TGTGCCAGCAGTACCCCCGTTGGGCTAGCGGACACAGATACGCAGTATTTT.

Written as DNA, the CDR3 is TGTGCCAGCAGCGACAGGGGGCTAGGGTACGAGCAGTACTTC. It specifies CASSDRGLGYEQYF. The rearrangement joins TRBV6-6 to TRBJ2-5, with TRBD1 identical over 10 bases. The tail of the sequence fits TRBJ2-7 better, so the J call may be wrong. This CDR3 spans 14 amino acids. Germline V gene sequence: CDR1 MNHNY, CDR2 SVGAGI (reference sequence).